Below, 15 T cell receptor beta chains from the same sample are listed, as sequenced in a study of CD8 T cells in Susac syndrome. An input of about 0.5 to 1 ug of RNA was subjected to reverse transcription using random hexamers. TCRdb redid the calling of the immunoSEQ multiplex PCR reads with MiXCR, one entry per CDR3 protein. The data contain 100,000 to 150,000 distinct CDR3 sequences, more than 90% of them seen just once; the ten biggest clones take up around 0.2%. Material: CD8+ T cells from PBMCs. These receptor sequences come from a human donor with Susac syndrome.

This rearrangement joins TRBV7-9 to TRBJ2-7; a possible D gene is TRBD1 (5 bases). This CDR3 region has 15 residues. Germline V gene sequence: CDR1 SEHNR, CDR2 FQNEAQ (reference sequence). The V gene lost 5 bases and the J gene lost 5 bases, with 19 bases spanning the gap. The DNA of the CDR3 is TGTGCCAGCAGCAATCAGTCCCCAGGGCCCAACGAGCAGTACTTC. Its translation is CASSNQSPGPNEQYF.

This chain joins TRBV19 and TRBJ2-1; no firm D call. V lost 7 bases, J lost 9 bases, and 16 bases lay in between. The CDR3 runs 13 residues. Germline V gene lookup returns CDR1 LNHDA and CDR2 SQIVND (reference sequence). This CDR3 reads CASTYPLSGEQFF. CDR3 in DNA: TGTGCCAGTACCTACCCCCTTTCTGGTGAGCAGTTCTTC.

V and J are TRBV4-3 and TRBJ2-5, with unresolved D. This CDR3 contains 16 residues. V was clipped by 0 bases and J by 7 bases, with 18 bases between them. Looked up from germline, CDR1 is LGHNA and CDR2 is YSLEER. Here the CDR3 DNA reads TGCGCCAGCAGCCAAGACTCCCGCTCGGTGTTCGGGACCCAGTACTTC. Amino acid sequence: CASSQDSRSVFGTQYF.

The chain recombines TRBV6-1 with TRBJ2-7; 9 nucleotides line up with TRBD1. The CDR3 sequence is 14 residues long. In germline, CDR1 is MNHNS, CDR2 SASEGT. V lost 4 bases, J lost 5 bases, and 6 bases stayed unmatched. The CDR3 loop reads CASSAWGQGDEQYF. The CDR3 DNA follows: TGTGCCAGCAGTGCCTGGGGACAGGGAGACGAGCAGTACTTC.

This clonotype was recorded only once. CDR3 residues: CASREGTALLTEAFF. As DNA, the CDR3 is TGCGCCAGCAGAGAGGGGACCGCTCTCCTCACTGAAGCTTTCTTT. This chain connects TRBV5-1 to TRBJ1-1; D is perhaps TRBD1 (5 bases). CDR3 length: 15 residues. CDR1 is SGHRS, CDR2 YFSETQ, per germline. The V end was cut by 5 bases, the J end by 4 bases, with 18 bases between.

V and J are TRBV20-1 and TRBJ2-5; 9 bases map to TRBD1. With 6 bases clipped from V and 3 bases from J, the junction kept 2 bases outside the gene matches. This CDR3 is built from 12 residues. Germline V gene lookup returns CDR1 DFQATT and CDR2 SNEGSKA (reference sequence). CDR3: CSARTGEETQYF. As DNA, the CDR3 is TGCAGTGCCCGGACAGGGGAAGAGACCCAGTACTTC.

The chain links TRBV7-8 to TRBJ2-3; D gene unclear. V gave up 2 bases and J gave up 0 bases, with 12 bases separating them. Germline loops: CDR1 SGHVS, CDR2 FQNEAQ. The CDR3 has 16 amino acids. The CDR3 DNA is TGTGCCAGCAGCTTAAGGTTCCCCACTAGCACAGATACGCAGTATTTT. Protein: CASSLRFPTSTDTQYF. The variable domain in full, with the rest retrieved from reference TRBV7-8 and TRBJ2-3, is GAGVSQSPRYKVAKRGQDVALRCDPISGHVSLFWYQQALGQGPEFLTYFQNEAQLDKSGLPSDRFFAERPEGSVSTLKIQRTQQEDSAVYLCASSLRFPTSTDTQYFGPGTRLTVL.

This CDR3 is CASSLEEHSTDTQYF. The DNA for the CDR3 is TGTGCCAGCAGCTTAGAAGAGCACAGCACAGATACGCAGTATTTT. The J gene is TRBJ2-3, the V gene TRBV11-2; D is unclear. V lost 0 bases and J 0 bases, leaving 7 bases between the germline ends. The CDR3 length is 15 residues. Germline V gene lookup returns CDR1 SGHAT and CDR2 FQNNGV.

The CDR3 coding sequence is TGTGCCAGCAGCGCAGGAACCTATGGCTACACCTTC. Residues: CASSAGTYGYTF. The V and J genes are TRBV27 and TRBJ1-2; D gene unclear. V shed 6 bases and J shed 4 bases, with 9 bases lying between them. Germline assignment: CDR1 MNHEY and CDR2 SMNVEV (reference sequence). CDR3 length: 12 amino acids.

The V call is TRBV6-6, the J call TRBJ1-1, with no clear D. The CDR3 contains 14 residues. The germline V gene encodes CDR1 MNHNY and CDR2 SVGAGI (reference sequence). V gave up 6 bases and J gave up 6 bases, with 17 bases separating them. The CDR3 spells CASRPPGRTPEAFF. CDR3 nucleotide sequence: TGTGCCAGCAGACCCCCGGGGAGGACCCCTGAAGCTTTCTTT.

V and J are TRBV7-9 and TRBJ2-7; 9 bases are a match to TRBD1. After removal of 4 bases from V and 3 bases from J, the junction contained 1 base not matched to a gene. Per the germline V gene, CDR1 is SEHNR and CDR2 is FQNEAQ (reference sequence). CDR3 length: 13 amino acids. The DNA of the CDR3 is TGTGCCAGCAGCTCGGACAGGGGCTACGAGCAGTACTTC. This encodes CASSSDRGYEQYF.

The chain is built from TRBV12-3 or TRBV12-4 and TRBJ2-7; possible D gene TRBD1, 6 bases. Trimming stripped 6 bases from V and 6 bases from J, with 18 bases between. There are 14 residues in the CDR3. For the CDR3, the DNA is TGTGCCAGCAGCGCCACAACAGGGTTCAGCGAGCAGTACTTC. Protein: CASSATTGFSEQYF.

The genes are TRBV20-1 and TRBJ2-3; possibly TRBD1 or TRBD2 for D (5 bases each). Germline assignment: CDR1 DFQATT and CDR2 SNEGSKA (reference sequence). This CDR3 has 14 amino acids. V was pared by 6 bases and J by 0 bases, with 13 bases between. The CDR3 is CSARGLESTDTQYF. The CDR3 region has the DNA TGCAGTGCCCGGGGCCTCGAAAGCACAGATACGCAGTATTTT.

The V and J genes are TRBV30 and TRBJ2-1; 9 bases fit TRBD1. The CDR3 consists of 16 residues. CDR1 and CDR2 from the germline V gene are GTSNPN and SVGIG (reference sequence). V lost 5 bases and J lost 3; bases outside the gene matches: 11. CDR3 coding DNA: TGTGCCTGGGGTGGAAGGGACAGGGAAGTCTACAATGAGCAGTTCTTC. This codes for CAWGGRDREVYNEQFF.

CDR3 in amino acids: CSAGPWSAQHF. In DNA form, the CDR3 reads TGCAGTGCCGGGCCGTGGAGTGCCCAGCATTTT. The chain links TRBV20-1 to TRBJ1-5; D not certain. The CDR3 is 11 residues long. Germline CDR1 and CDR2: DFQATT and SNEGSKA (reference sequence). The germline V and J ends were trimmed by 6 bases and 11 bases, with 14 bases remaining between them.